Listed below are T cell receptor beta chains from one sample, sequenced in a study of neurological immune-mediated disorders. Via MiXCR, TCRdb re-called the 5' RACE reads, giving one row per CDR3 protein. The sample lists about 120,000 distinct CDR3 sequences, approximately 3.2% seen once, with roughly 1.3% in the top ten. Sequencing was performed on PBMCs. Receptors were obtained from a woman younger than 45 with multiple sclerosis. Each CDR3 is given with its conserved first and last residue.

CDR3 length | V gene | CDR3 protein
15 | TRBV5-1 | CASSRGGAGTDTQYF
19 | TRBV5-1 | CASLPSGTALPIETYEQYF
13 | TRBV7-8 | CASSSATNEKLFF
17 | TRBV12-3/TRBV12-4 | CASSPTLAGGYQETQYF
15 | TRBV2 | CASSEWTGGTETQYF
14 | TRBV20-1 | CSASWVGGKYEQYF
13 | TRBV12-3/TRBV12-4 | CASSLRGQQPQHF
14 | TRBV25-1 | CASSEWAGQAPQYF
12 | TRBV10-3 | CAVRAQNTEAFF
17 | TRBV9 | CASSHIRGTGVGYGYTF
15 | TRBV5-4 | CASSLGGQGNTEAFF
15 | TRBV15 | CATVARAGPSYEQYF
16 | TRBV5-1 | CASSLDPSGTGNTIYF
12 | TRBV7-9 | CASREGGTEAFF
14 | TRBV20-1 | CSARDLYQYNEQFF
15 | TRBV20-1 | CSARDQAGGRETQYF
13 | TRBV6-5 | CASSYSNGHTQYF
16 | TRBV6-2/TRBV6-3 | CASSYSTRDSPYEQYF
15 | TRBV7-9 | CASSLPGHLPYGYTF
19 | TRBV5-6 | CASSLGVVAVDSGANVLTF
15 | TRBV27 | CASSFGTGRNTEAFF
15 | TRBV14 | CASSQDPPGGSEQFF
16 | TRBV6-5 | CASKIRRGAEYNEQFF
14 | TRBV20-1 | CSARDQDRGETQYF
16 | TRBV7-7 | CASSLRAGARQETQYF
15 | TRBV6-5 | CASSSSGTGTDTQYF
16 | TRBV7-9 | CASSHQSPGHSSGYTF
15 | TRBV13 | CASSLGDFTYNEQFF
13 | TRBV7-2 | CASSLAVGGEAFF
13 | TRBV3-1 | CASSQGRETEAFF
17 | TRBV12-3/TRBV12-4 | CASSPSLSGKDSYEQYF
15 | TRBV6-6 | CASSYSSGAGDEQYF
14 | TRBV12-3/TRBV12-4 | CASTGGDSNQPQHF
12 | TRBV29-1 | CSVVGNTGELFF
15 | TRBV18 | CASSPLTGRTYEQYF
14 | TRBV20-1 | CSATKAGGPDTQYF
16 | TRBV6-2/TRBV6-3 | CASSYPADSNYNEQFF
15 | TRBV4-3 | CASSQEKDLGETQYF
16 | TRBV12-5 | CASVATSGGPEWEQFF
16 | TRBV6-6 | CASSYRGDSTNYGYTF
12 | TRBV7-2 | CASSPDFHEQYF